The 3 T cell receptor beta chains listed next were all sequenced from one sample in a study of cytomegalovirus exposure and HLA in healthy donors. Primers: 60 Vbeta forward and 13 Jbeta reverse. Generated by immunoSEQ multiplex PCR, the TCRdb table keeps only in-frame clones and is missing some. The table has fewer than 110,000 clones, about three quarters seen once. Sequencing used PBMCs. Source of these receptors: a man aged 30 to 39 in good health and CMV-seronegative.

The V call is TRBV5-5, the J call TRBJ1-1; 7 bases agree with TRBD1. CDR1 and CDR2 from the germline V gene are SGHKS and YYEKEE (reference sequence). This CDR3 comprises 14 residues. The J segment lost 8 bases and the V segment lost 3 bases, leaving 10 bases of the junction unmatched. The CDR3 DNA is TGTGCCAGCAGCTACCTGACAGGGTGGGCGGAAGCTTTCTTT. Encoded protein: CASSYLTGWAEAFF.

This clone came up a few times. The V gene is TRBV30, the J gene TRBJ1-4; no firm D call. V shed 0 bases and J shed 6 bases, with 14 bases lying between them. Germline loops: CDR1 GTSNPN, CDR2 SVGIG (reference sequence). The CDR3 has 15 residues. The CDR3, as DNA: TGTGCCTGGAGTGTACTTGGCCCCCGGGATGAAAAACTGTTTTTT. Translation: CAWSVLGPRDEKLFF.

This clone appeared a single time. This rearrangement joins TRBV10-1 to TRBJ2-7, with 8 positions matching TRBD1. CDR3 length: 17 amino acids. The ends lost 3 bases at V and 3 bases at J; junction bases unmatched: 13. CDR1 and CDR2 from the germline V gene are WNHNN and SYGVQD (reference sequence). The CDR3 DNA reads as TGCGCCAGCAGTGATACTAATCAGGGGGCGATAATCTACGAGCAGTACTTC. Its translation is CASSDTNQGAIIYEQYF.